Each of the 28 T cell receptor beta chains below was sequenced from the same sample in a study of shared clonotypes between healthy human individuals. The naive CD8 population came from CD45RO-negative cells selected for CCR7, without terminally differentiated effector memory CD45RA+ cells. Repertoires were generated with immunoSEQ multiplex PCR, while TCRdb's copy carries only in-frame clones and drops some. The sample has more than 2 million clones, about 93% seen once; the top ten hold about 1.7%. The sequenced sample consisted of naive CD8+ T cells from PBMCs. The source is a man younger than 35 in good health. Some clones in this sample may be carry-over from other donors' samples.

The V call is TRBV7-6, the J call TRBJ2-1; 8 nucleotides agree with TRBD2. J gave up 5 bases and V 4 bases, and 16 bases lay outside the gene matches. Germline CDR1 and CDR2: SGHVS and FNYEAQ. This CDR3 has 18 residues. DNA for the CDR3: TGTGCCAGCAGCTCCCCTTTGGAGTTAGCGGGGCGGGACAATGAGCAGTTCTTC. Translated: CASSSPLELAGRDNEQFF.

The chain is built from TRBV4-3 and TRBJ2-1; 10 bases agree with TRBD2. This CDR3 has 17 amino acids. CDR1 is LGHNA, CDR2 YSLEER, per germline. V was clipped by 0 bases and J by 8 bases; unmatched bases: 10. CDR3 region: CASSQEEGLAGVYEQFF. CDR3 coding DNA: TGCGCCAGCAGCCAAGAGGAAGGGCTAGCGGGAGTCTATGAGCAGTTCTTC.

This clone showed up just once. V gene TRBV29-1 combines with J gene TRBJ2-7; 9 bases map to TRBD2. This CDR3 spans 11 amino acids. V shed 6 bases, J shed 5 bases, and the junction held 2 bases outside the gene matches. Germline CDR1 is SQVTM and CDR2 is ANQGSEA. CDR3 coding DNA: TGCAGCGTGGGGACTAGCAACGAGCAGTACTTC. Amino acid sequence: CSVGTSNEQYF.

This clone was found once. The V and J genes are TRBV7-6 and TRBJ2-1; D is uncertain. The CDR3 has 16 residues. In germline, CDR1 is SGHVS, CDR2 FNYEAQ. The V gene lost 2 bases and the J gene lost 10 bases, with 21 bases spanning the gap. DNA of the CDR3: TGTGCCAGCAGCTTATTGGTCGCCCTCCCCGATGAGGAGCAGTTCTTC. Its translation is CASSLLVALPDEEQFF.

The V call is TRBV7-9, the J call TRBJ2-7, with D unresolved. CDR1 and CDR2 (germline): SEHNR, FQNEAQ (reference sequence). There are 16 residues in the CDR3. The V end was cut by 5 bases, the J end by 0 bases, with 17 bases between. The CDR3 sequence: CASSESPGFGSYEQYF. The CDR3 DNA is TGTGCCAGCAGCGAAAGCCCGGGTTTTGGCTCCTACGAGCAGTACTTC.

V gene TRBV7-2 combines with J gene TRBJ2-7; unclear D gene. Between the trimmed V and J ends, which lost 2 bases and 2 bases, there was a span of 7 bases. The CDR3 runs to 13 residues. Per germline, CDR1 SGHTA and CDR2 FQGNSA. This CDR3 is CASSLSGTYEQYF. CDR3 DNA: TGTGCCAGCAGCTTATCCGGAACCTACGAGCAGTACTTC.

This rearrangement joins TRBV9 to TRBJ2-1; TRBD1 agrees at 11 bases. There are 16 residues in the CDR3. Trimming took 1 base from V and 5 from J; bases not matched to a gene: 5. Germline V gene lookup returns CDR1 SGDLS and CDR2 YYNGEE. The CDR3, as DNA: TGTGCCAGCAGCGTATGGACAGGGGGCTTCGACAATGAGCAGTTCTTC. Translation: CASSVWTGGFDNEQFF. Together with reference TRBV9 and TRBJ2-1, the CDR3 gives the full variable domain: DSGVTQTPKHLITATGQRVTLRCSPRSGDLSVYWYQQSLDQGLQFLIQYYNGEERAKGNILERFSAQQFPDLHSELNLSSLELGDSALYFCASSVWTGGFDNEQFFGPGTRLTVL.

The chain is built from TRBV4-1 and TRBJ2-7, with D possibly matching TRBD2 (6 bases). Trimming removed 4 bases at V and 3 bases at J, with 19 bases between. Germline-derived CDR1 and CDR2 are MGHRA and YSYEKL. The CDR3 has 16 amino acids. In nucleotides, the CDR3 is TGCGCCAGCAGCCTAATAGGCGGCGGGATAGGCTACGAGCAGTACTTC. Translated: CASSLIGGGIGYEQYF.

The chain links TRBV9 to TRBJ2-5; D is ambiguous. V dropped 1 base and J dropped 3 bases, with 7 bases sitting between them. The CDR3 totals 13 residues. Germline V gives CDR1 SGDLS, CDR2 YYNGEE. CDR3 sequence reads: CASSVRAKETQYF. In nucleotides, the CDR3 is TGTGCCAGCAGCGTAAGAGCGAAAGAGACCCAGTACTTC.

This clone occurred once. This chain links TRBV2 with TRBJ2-5; 7 bases align to TRBD1. V shed 6 bases and J 10 bases; nucleotides not matched to a gene: 11. In germline, CDR1 is SNHLY, CDR2 FYNNEI. The CDR3 has 13 residues. The CDR3 region has the DNA TGTGCCAGCAGGCCGGGACAGCTTTCGGACCAGTACTTC. It translates to CASRPGQLSDQYF.

In regard to this clone: Within the sample, other DNA sequences also encode this same CDR3. The chain links TRBV7-9 to TRBJ2-1, with TRBD1 as a possible D gene (5 bases). V was trimmed by 5 bases and J by 7 bases, leaving 9 bases between them. In germline, CDR1 is SEHNR, CDR2 FQNEAQ (reference sequence). The CDR3 has 12 amino acids. CDR3 region: CASSPQGNEQFF. DNA for the CDR3: TGTGCCAGCAGCCCCCAGGGTAATGAGCAGTTCTTC. Supplemented by reference TRBV7-9 and TRBJ2-1, the full variable domain reads DTGVSQNPRHKITKRGQNVTFRCDPISEHNRLYWYRQTLGQGPEFLTYFQNEAQLEKSRLLSDRFSAERPKGSFSTLEIQRTEQGDSAMYLCASSPQGNEQFFGPGTRLTVL.

V is TRBV27 and J is TRBJ2-7, with TRBD1 identical over 10 bases. The CDR3 loop spans 16 amino acids. In germline, CDR1 is MNHEY, CDR2 SMNVEV (reference sequence). V lost 2 bases and J lost 3; bases outside the gene matches: 7. CDR3 DNA sequence: TGTGCCAGCAGTTTACAGCAGGGACAGGGGCGCTACGAGCAGTACTTC. Translating gives CASSLQQGQGRYEQYF.

CDR3 protein: CASSSQGTYNEQFF. DNA for the CDR3: TGTGCCAGCAGTTCCCAGGGAACCTACAATGAGCAGTTCTTC. The chain uses TRBV27 and TRBJ2-1; D possibly corresponds to TRBD1 (5 bases). This CDR3 region has 14 residues. V was pared by 4 bases and J by 2 bases, with 9 bases between. Germline CDR1 is MNHEY and CDR2 is SMNVEV (reference sequence).

The rearrangement links TRBV19 to TRBJ1-2, with TRBD1 as a possible D gene (6 bases). V was cut by 4 bases and J by 4 bases, with 16 bases left in between. The CDR3 contains 15 residues. Per the germline V gene, CDR1 is LNHDA and CDR2 is SQIVND (reference sequence). In DNA, the CDR3 is TGTGCCAGTAGTAGACGATGGGACAACCGCTATGGCTACACCTTC. Translation: CASSRRWDNRYGYTF.

The chain carries TRBV28 and TRBJ2-7, with no clear D. Germline CDR1 MDHEN, CDR2 SYDVKM. This CDR3 is 14 amino acids long. The V and J ends lost 3 bases and 3 bases respectively, with 12 bases between them. Here the CDR3 reads CASSFGSWVYEQYF. Written as DNA, the CDR3 is TGTGCCAGCAGTTTTGGCAGCTGGGTCTACGAGCAGTACTTC. Full variable domain (outside the CDR3, taken from reference TRBV28 and TRBJ2-7): DVKVTQSSRYLVKRTGEKVFLECVQDMDHENMFWYRQDPGLGLRLIYFSYDVKMKEKGDIPEGYSVSREKKERFSLILESASTNQTSMYLCASSFGSWVYEQYFGPGTRLTVT.

The V gene is TRBV5-1, the J gene TRBJ2-7, with 8 bases matching TRBD1. V was pared by 5 bases and J by 6 bases, with 13 bases of the junction left unmatched. The CDR3 covers 15 residues. Germline V CDR1 and CDR2: SGHRS, YFSETQ. The CDR3 is CASSPGGRESTEQYF. DNA for the CDR3: TGCGCCAGCAGTCCAGGGGGCAGGGAATCGACCGAGCAGTACTTC.

The sample holds one count of this clone. The rearrangement uses TRBV13 and TRBJ1-4; 12 nucleotides line up with TRBD1. The CDR3 totals 18 residues. Germline CDR1 reads PRHDT; CDR2 reads FYEKMQ (reference sequence). V was clipped by 5 bases and J by 6 bases; unmatched bases: 13. The CDR3 reads CASSPTGQGARGYEKLFF. CDR3 nucleotides: TGTGCCAGCAGCCCTACGGGACAGGGGGCCAGGGGTTATGAAAAACTGTTTTTT.

In regard to this clone: This CDR3 is also generated by other DNA sequences in the sample. V gene TRBV27 combines with J gene TRBJ2-7, with 8 bases fitting TRBD1. With V trimmed by 5 bases and J by 3 bases, 6 bases remained unmatched. The CDR3 consists of 14 residues. Looked up from germline, CDR1 is MNHEY and CDR2 is SMNVEV (reference sequence). CDR3 DNA sequence: TGTGCCAGCAGTCTACAGGGGGTAAGCTACGAGCAGTACTTC. Translation: CASSLQGVSYEQYF.

The genes are TRBV7-8 and TRBJ2-3, with a weak D call TRBD2 (5 bases). The CDR3 consists of 15 residues. The germline gives CDR1 SGHVS, CDR2 FQNEAQ. V was trimmed by 5 bases and J by 6 bases, leaving 18 bases between them. The CDR3 loop reads CASSPLSGGPDTQYF. The CDR3 region has the DNA TGTGCCAGCAGCCCCCTGTCCGGAGGTCCGGATACGCAGTATTTT.

The rearrangement uses TRBV7-9 and TRBJ2-1, with D perhaps TRBD2 (6 bases). Trimming cost V 6 bases and J 7 bases, with 16 bases left between them. Germline V CDR1 and CDR2: SEHNR, FQNEAQ (reference sequence). The CDR3 runs to 14 residues. The CDR3 loop is CASRSGVVSNEQFF. The CDR3, as DNA: TGTGCCAGCAGGTCGGGGGTGGTTAGTAATGAGCAGTTCTTC.

CDR3 protein: CASSQGSYRGTDTQYF. The CDR3 nucleotides read TGTGCCAGCAGCCAGGGGAGCTATCGAGGTACGGATACGCAGTATTTT. J is TRBJ2-3 and V is TRBV14; tentatively, D is TRBD2 (5 bases). V was cut by 3 bases and J by 6 bases, with 19 bases left in between. This CDR3 contains 16 residues. Germline-derived CDR1 and CDR2 are SGHDN and FVKESK.

The chain carries TRBV6-5 and TRBJ2-2; D is unresolved. The CDR3 extends over 14 amino acids. Trimming left V 2 bases short and J 4 bases short, with 8 bases between. The V gene's germline CDR1 is MNHEY and CDR2 SVGAGI. Here the CDR3 DNA reads TGTGCCAGCAGTTACGGGCCCGGCACCGGGGAGCTGTTTTTT. It yields the protein CASSYGPGTGELFF.

In regard to this clone: This may be a read error: a much more frequent sequence differs by one nucleotide. At the DNA level, this CDR3 is encoded by other sequences in the same sample as well. This chain connects TRBV5-6 to TRBJ2-7, with a possible D match to TRBD2 (6 bases). The germline CDR1 and CDR2 sequences are SGHDT and YYEEEE. The CDR3 covers 12 residues. Trimming left V 2 bases short and J 6 bases short, with 9 bases between. The chain's CDR3 is CASSFGGGEQYF. DNA for the CDR3: TGTGCCAGCAGCTTCGGGGGAGGCGAGCAGTACTTC.

The chain links TRBV5-6 to TRBJ2-3; D remains ambiguous. Per the germline V gene, CDR1 is SGHDT and CDR2 is YYEEEE. Trimming shortened V by 1 base and J by 0 bases, and 12 bases separated the two germline ends. The CDR3 loop spans 16 amino acids. This chain's CDR3 is CASSLFRLTSTDTQYF. As DNA, the CDR3 is TGTGCCAGCAGCTTGTTCAGGCTGACTAGCACAGATACGCAGTATTTT.

This chain uses TRBV29-1 with TRBJ2-7, with 12 positions matching TRBD2. The CDR3 length is 15 residues. Germline V CDR1 and CDR2: SQVTM, ANQGSEA. Trimming at V came to 6 bases and at J to 0 bases, leaving 6 bases not matched to a gene. CDR3 loop: CSVFGTSGPSYEQYF. As DNA, the CDR3 is TGCAGCGTCTTCGGGACTAGCGGGCCCTCCTACGAGCAGTACTTC.

Of note for this clone: This CDR3 is also generated by other DNA sequences in the sample. This rearrangement joins TRBV28 to TRBJ2-7, with D uncertain. CDR1 is MDHEN and CDR2 is SYDVKM in the germline V gene. V shed 3 bases and J shed 1 base, with 7 bases lying between them. The CDR3 sequence is 13 residues long. Here the CDR3 reads CASSFRRSYEQYF. The CDR3, as DNA: TGTGCCAGCAGTTTCCGCAGGTCCTACGAGCAGTACTTC.

CDR3 sequence reads: CSMLGLDGYTF. As DNA, the CDR3 is TGCAGCATGTTGGGGTTAGATGGCTACACCTTC. The chain has TRBV29-1 and TRBJ1-2; D not resolved. Deletions cut 8 bases from V and 6 bases from J, with 13 bases between. Germline V gene sequence: CDR1 SQVTM, CDR2 ANQGSEA. The CDR3 consists of 11 residues. Based on the CDR3 plus reference TRBV29-1 and TRBJ1-2, the full variable domain is SAVISQKPSRDICQRGTSLTIQCQVDSQVTMMFWYRQQPGQSLTLIATANQGSEATYESGFVIDKFPISRPNLTFSTLTVSNMSPEDSSIYLCSMLGLDGYTFGSGTRLTVV.

The chain links TRBV10-3 to TRBJ2-7; 11 bases agree with TRBD2. CDR3 length equals 15 residues. V shed 4 bases, J shed 3 bases, and the junction held 5 bases outside the gene matches. CDR1 is ENHRY, CDR2 SYGVKD, per germline. The CDR3 bases are TGTGCCATCAGTGTGACTAGCGGGACCCTCTACGAGCAGTACTTC. This codes for CAISVTSGTLYEQYF.